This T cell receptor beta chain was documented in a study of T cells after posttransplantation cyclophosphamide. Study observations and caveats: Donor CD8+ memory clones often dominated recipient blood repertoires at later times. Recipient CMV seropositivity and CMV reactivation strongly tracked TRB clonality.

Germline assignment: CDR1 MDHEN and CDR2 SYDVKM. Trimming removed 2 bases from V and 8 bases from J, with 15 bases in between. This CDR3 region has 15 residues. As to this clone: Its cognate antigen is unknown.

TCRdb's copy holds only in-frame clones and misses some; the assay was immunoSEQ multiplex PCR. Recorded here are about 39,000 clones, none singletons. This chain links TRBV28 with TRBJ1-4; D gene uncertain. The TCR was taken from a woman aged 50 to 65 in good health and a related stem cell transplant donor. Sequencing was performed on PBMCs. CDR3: CASSLGLRVLEKLFF. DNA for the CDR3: TGTGCCAGCAGTTTAGGGTTGAGGGTATTAGAAAAACTGTTTTTT.